The TCR beta chain described here comes from a study of technical replicates of blood from a few donors. Data came from immunoSEQ multiplex PCR; TCRdb stores just in-frame clones and leaves some out. The sample carries tens of thousands of clones, just under 90% recorded once. J lost 6 bases, V lost 5 bases, and 10 bases had no gene match. The CDR3 runs to 15 residues. CDR1 and CDR2 from the germline V gene are PRHDT and FYEKMQ (reference sequence). Sequenced: PBMCs. This chain connects TRBV13 to TRBJ2-1, with 7 bases matching TRBD2. The TCR originated in a human donor in good health. Some clones in this sample may be carry-over from other donors' samples. CDR3 nucleotide sequence: TGTGCCAGCAGCCCCCCCCGGACTAGAACCAATGAGCAGTTCTTC. It translates to CASSPPRTRTNEQFF.